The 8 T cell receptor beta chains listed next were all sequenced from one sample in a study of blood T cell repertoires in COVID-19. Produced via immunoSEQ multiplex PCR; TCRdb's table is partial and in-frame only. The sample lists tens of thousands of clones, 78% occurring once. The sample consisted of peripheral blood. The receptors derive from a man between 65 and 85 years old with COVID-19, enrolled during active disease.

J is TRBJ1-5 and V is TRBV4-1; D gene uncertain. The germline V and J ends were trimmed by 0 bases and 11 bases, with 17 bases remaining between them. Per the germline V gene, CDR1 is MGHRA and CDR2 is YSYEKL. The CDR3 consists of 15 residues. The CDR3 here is CASSQDWPVLTSQHF. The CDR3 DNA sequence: TGCGCCAGCAGCCAAGATTGGCCAGTACTAACGTCCCAGCATTTT.

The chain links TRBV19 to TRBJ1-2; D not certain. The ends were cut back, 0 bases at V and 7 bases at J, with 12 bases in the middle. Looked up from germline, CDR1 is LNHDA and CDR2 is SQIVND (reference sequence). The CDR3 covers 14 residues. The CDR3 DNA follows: TGTGCCAGTAGTATAGAGCCTTCTCCAGGTGGCTACACCTTC. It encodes CASSIEPSPGGYTF.

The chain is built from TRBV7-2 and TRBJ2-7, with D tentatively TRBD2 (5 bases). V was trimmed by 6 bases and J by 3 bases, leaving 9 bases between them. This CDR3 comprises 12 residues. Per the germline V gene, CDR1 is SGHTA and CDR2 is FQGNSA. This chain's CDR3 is CASSHGVYEQYF. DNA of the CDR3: TGTGCCAGCAGTCACGGGGTCTACGAGCAGTACTTC.

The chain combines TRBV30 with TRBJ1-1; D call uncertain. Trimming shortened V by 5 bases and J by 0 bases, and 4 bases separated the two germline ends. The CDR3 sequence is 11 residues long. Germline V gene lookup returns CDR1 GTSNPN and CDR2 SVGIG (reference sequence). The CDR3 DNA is TGTGCCTGGGTCATGAACACTGAAGCTTTCTTT. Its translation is CAWVMNTEAFF. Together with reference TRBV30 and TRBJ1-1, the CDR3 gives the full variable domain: SQTIHQWPATLVQPVGSPLSLECTVEGTSNPNLYWYRQAAGRGLQLLFYSVGIGQISSEVPQNLSASRPQDRQFILSSKKLLLSDSGFYLCAWVMNTEAFFGQGTRLTVV.

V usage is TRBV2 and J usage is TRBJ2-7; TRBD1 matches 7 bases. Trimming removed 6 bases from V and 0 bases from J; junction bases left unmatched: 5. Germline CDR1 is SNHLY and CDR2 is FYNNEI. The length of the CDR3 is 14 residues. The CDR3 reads CASRGQLPSYEQYF. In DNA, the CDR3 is TGTGCCAGCAGGGGACAGCTCCCCTCCTACGAGCAGTACTTC.

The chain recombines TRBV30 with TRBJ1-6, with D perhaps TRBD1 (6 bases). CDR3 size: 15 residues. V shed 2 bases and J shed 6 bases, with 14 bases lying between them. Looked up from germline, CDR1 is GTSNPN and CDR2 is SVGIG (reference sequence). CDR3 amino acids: CAWSLPDRFNSPLHF. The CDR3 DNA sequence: TGTGCCTGGAGTCTCCCCGACAGGTTTAATTCACCCCTCCACTTT.

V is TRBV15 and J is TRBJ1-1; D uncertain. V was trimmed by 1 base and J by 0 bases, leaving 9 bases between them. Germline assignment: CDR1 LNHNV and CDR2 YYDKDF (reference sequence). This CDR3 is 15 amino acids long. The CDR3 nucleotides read TGTGCCACCAGCAGAGCGGCGGCTCTGAACACTGAAGCTTTCTTT. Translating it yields CATSRAAALNTEAFF.

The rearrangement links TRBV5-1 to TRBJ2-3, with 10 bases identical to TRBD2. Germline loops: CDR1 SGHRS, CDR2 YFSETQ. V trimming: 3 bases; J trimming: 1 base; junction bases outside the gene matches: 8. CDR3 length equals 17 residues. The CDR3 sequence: CASSYQGLAGGTDTQYF. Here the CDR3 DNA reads TGCGCCAGCAGCTACCAGGGCCTAGCGGGGGGCACAGATACGCAGTATTTT.